The source of this T cell receptor (beta chain) is a study of monozygotic twins with inflammatory bowel disease. The CDR3 consists of 18 residues. Germline V gene sequence: CDR1 SGDLS, CDR2 YYNGEE. TCRdb reworked the 5' RACE reads into one entry per CDR3 protein, no DNA. Recorded for this sample: about 380,000 distinct CDR3 sequences. The sample taken for sequencing was blood. The source of this sequence is a human donor with ulcerative colitis or Crohn's disease, or a healthy co-twin of an affected twin (not recorded which). The chain combines TRBV9 with TRBJ2-2; the TRBD1 assignment by TCRdb is unverifiable without DNA. CDR3 in amino acids: CASSSSPDSLWMTGELFF.